This T cell receptor beta chain was retrieved from a study of blood T cell dynamics during melanoma immunotherapy. Overall study results and limits: It remained unknown if the driving T cell clones were melanoma-specific.

The protocol was immunoSEQ multiplex PCR, while the TCRdb copy is restricted to in-frame clones and leaves out a portion. This sample has more than 10,000 clones, with approximately 84% found just once. Trimming took 3 bases from V and 5 from J, leaving 14 bases between them. The CDR3 runs 13 residues. Germline V lookup: CDR1 GTSNPN, CDR2 SVGIG (reference sequence). Time point defined: pre-treatment baseline. In regard to this clone: The antigen is undetermined.

The origin of this receptor is a human donor with melanoma. The chain has TRBV30 and TRBJ2-7; D unclear. This specimen was blood, taken from a patient treated with checkpoint blockade. This CDR3 is CAWSRNGRHEQYF. For the CDR3, the DNA is TGTGCCTGGAGCAGAAACGGACGCCACGAGCAGTACTTC. Together with reference TRBV30 and TRBJ2-7, the CDR3 gives the full variable domain: SQTIHQWPATLVQPVGSPLSLECTVEGTSNPNLYWYRQAAGRGLQLLFYSVGIGQISSEVPQNLSASRPQDRQFILSSKKLLLSDSGFYLCAWSRNGRHEQYFGPGTRLTVT.